These 18 T cell receptor beta chains came from one sample sequenced in a study of Ad26.COV2.S vaccination and SARS-CoV-2 variants. TCRdb's copy holds only in-frame clones and misses some; the assay was immunoSEQ multiplex PCR. The data hold 510,000 or so clones, with 87% observed a single time. Documented treatment: over 15 received Ad26.COV2.S at low or high dose, single or two shots; roughly five received placebo; per-sample allocation not given. Sampling happened 63 days after the first vaccine or placebo injection. The specimen comprised peripheral blood, sampled in a trial of Ad26.COV2.S vaccine versus placebo. These receptors were taken from a person aged 18-60 years who received the Ad26.COV2.S COVID-19 vaccine or a placebo.

This chain uses TRBV7-8 with TRBJ2-7; 10 bases agree with TRBD1. Germline CDR1 SGHVS, CDR2 FQNEAQ. The CDR3 has 15 residues. Germline trimming cut 5 bases from V and 5 bases from J; bases unmatched to any gene: 9. For the CDR3, the DNA is TGTGCCAGCAGCCCCGGATACGGACAGGGGGACGAGCAGTACTTC. It specifies CASSPGYGQGDEQYF.

This chain links TRBV5-4 with TRBJ1-1; D not resolved. Per the germline V gene, CDR1 is SGHNT and CDR2 is YYREEE (reference sequence). This CDR3 comprises 15 residues. Trimming pared 4 bases from V and 3 bases from J, leaving 16 bases between. As DNA, the CDR3 is TGTGCCAGCAGCCTGCGGGCGGGGTATCACACTGAAGCTTTCTTT. This sequence encodes CASSLRAGYHTEAFF.

The chain has TRBV2 and TRBJ1-6, with D possibly TRBD1 on 5 matching bases. Trimming stripped 6 bases from V and 5 bases from J, with 8 bases between. Germline V gene data show CDR1 as SNHLY and CDR2 as FYNNEI. CDR3 length equals 13 residues. As DNA, the CDR3 is TGTGCCAGCAGGGTGGGGGATAATTCACCCCTCCACTTT. Translating gives CASRVGDNSPLHF.

The CDR3 sequence: CASRVGTSGFLRGELFF. The CDR3 coding sequence is TGTGCCAGCAGAGTAGGGACTAGCGGCTTCCTCCGCGGGGAGCTGTTTTTT. The chain has TRBV7-8 and TRBJ2-2; TRBD2 matches at 11 bases. CDR1 is SGHVS, CDR2 FQNEAQ, per germline. CDR3 length: 17 residues. Trimming cost V 6 bases and J 7 bases; bases outside gene matches: 13.

The chain joins TRBV15 to TRBJ2-1, with D possibly being TRBD1 or TRBD2 (5 bases each). In germline, CDR1 is LNHNV, CDR2 YYDKDF (reference sequence). This CDR3 region has 13 residues. With 9 bases removed from V and 5 bases from J, the gap between germline ends came to 14 bases. CDR3 nucleotide sequence: TGTGCCACGGGGGTTTCCTCTAACAATGAGCAGTTCTTC. It is translated as CATGVSSNNEQFF.

The genes are TRBV9 and TRBJ2-7, with D maybe TRBD2 (5 bases). CDR1 is SGDLS, CDR2 YYNGEE, per germline. V lost 0 bases, J lost 3 bases, and 10 bases lay in between. The CDR3 runs to 14 residues. The CDR3 bases are TGTGCCAGCAGCGTAGCGGGGATAGGCTACGAGCAGTACTTC. Protein sequence: CASSVAGIGYEQYF.

V and J are TRBV10-3 and TRBJ2-2; 7 bases match TRBD1. Germline loops: CDR1 ENHRY, CDR2 SYGVKD. J was trimmed by 2 bases and V by 10 bases; bases with no gene match: 7. CDR3 size: 14 residues. The CDR3 DNA reads TGTGCCACCGGGACAGCCCGAAACACCGGGGAGCTGTTTTTT. Translated, it gives CATGTARNTGELFF.

This clone was recorded once. The chain couples TRBV30 to TRBJ1-2, with D possibly being TRBD1 (5 bases). Trimming left V 3 bases short and J 4 bases short, with 12 bases between. The germline V gene has CDR1 GTSNPN and CDR2 SVGIG (reference sequence). CDR3 size: 13 residues. CDR3 amino acids: CAWSARGTYGYTF. CDR3 coding DNA: TGTGCCTGGAGCGCCCGAGGGACCTATGGCTACACCTTC.

V usage is TRBV30 and J usage is TRBJ1-4; no definite D call. Germline V gives CDR1 GTSNPN, CDR2 SVGIG (reference sequence). The CDR3 has 13 residues. V was clipped by 2 bases and J by 5 bases, with 9 bases between them. In DNA form, the CDR3 reads TGTGCCTGGAGTCGGGCAGCGAATGAAAAACTGTTTTTT. It codes for CAWSRAANEKLFF.

In nucleotides, the CDR3 is TGTGCCAGTACGGGCGGACTAGCGGGAGGGCCGGGGGAGCAGTTCTTC. Translation gives CASTGGLAGGPGEQFF. The rearrangement links TRBV19 to TRBJ2-1, with TRBD2 matching over 15 bases. Per the germline V gene, CDR1 is LNHDA and CDR2 is SQIVND (reference sequence). This CDR3 spans 16 amino acids. The trim removed 7 bases at V and 10 bases at J, leaving 11 bases unmatched.

This clone was detected once. V usage is TRBV27 and J usage is TRBJ2-7, with D possibly TRBD2 on 5 matching bases. The germline V gene encodes CDR1 MNHEY and CDR2 SMNVEV (reference sequence). The germline V and J ends were trimmed by 6 bases and 3 bases, with 15 bases remaining between them. This CDR3 has 14 residues. CDR3 nucleotides: TGTGCCAGCAGGGATACGACTCGGGACTACGAGCAGTACTTC. This sequence encodes CASRDTTRDYEQYF.

V is TRBV28 and J is TRBJ2-7, with D possibly matching TRBD1 (6 bases). Between the trimmed V and J ends, which lost 6 bases and 4 bases, there was a span of 19 bases. The CDR3 is made up of 15 amino acids. The germline CDR1 and CDR2 sequences are MDHEN and SYDVKM. CDR3 coding DNA: TGTGCCAGCAGGCCGACAGGCCCGATTGGGTACGAGCAGTACTTC. This translates into CASRPTGPIGYEQYF.

The CDR3 reads CASSLKGLAGVPVAYEQYF. CDR3 bases: TGTGCCAGCAGCTTAAAGGGGCTAGCGGGAGTCCCGGTGGCCTACGAGCAGTACTTC. The chain recombines TRBV11-2 with TRBJ2-7; the match to TRBD2 covers 10 bases. This CDR3 region has 19 residues. Per the germline V gene, CDR1 is SGHAT and CDR2 is FQNNGV. V lost 2 bases and J lost 2; bases outside the gene matches: 15. The complete variable domain, with remaining parts taken from reference TRBV11-2 and TRBJ2-7, reads EAGVAQSPRYKIIEKRQSVAFWCNPISGHATLYWYQQILGQGPKLLIQFQNNGVVDDSQLPKDRFSAERLKGVDSTLKIQPAKLEDSAVYLCASSLKGLAGVPVAYEQYFGPGTRLTVT.

This clone has just one count. The gene calls are TRBV19 and TRBJ1-2; weak D call: TRBD1 (6 bases). V gave up 7 bases and J gave up 2 bases, with 26 bases separating them. Germline V gene lookup returns CDR1 LNHDA and CDR2 SQIVND (reference sequence). This CDR3 comprises 18 residues. The CDR3: CASKPQGTGTGGNYGYTF. The CDR3 coding sequence is TGTGCCAGTAAACCCCAGGGAACAGGGACGGGAGGGAACTATGGCTACACCTTC.

V is TRBV6-2 or TRBV6-3 and J is TRBJ2-7, with D unresolved. The ends were cut back, 2 bases at V and 6 bases at J, with 8 bases in the middle. CDR3 size: 12 residues. The germline V gene has CDR1 MNHEY and CDR2 SVGEGT. CDR3 sequence: CASSYGPAEQYF. The CDR3 bases are TGTGCCAGCAGTTACGGACCCGCCGAGCAGTACTTC.

The rearrangement links TRBV21-1 to TRBJ2-4. TRBV21-1 has pseudogene status. CDR3 length: 16 residues. CDR3 DNA sequence: TGTGCCAGCAGCAAATCAATAGTTGGGCTAGAAAACATTCAGTACTTC. It yields the protein CASSKSIVGLENIQYF.

The chain combines TRBV19 with TRBJ1-4; D is unresolved. The germline V gene has CDR1 LNHDA and CDR2 SQIVND (reference sequence). V was cut by 0 bases and J by 8 bases, with 13 bases left in between. This CDR3 has 15 amino acids. The CDR3 DNA follows: TGTGCCAGTAGTATAGATTTCCGGGTCGGAGAAAAACTGTTTTTT. Translated: CASSIDFRVGEKLFF.

The chain has TRBV30 and TRBJ1-2; D unresolved. The germline CDR1 and CDR2 sequences are GTSNPN and SVGIG (reference sequence). V lost 4 bases, J lost 4 bases, and 13 bases lay in between. This CDR3 has 13 amino acids. CDR3 sequence reads: CAWTVRGPYGYTF. CDR3 DNA: TGTGCCTGGACGGTTAGAGGGCCCTATGGCTACACCTTC.